The 9 T cell receptor beta chains reported below all come from one sample, sequenced in a study of regulatory T cells in long-lasting Graves disease. Time point meaning: newly diagnosed GD, antithyroid drugs for less than 3 months. Making the TCR library involved RNA that had been extracted from PBMCs. Arm-PCR of CDR3 regions with iRepertoire HTBI primers generated TCR beta libraries. TCRdb itself ran the multiplex PCR reads through MiXCR, one entry per CDR3 protein. The table includes about 620,000 distinct CDR3 sequences, 16% detected once. Another study also made use of these data, one on T cells in Graves' hyperthyroidism and ophthalmopathy.

Sequenced material: peripheral blood mononuclear cells (PBMCs), taken at new diagnosis, from a patient treated with antithyroid drugs. These receptors all stem from a young woman with Graves disease.

In this sample, this clonotype turned up a few times. The chain combines TRBV20-1 with TRBJ2-1, with D maybe TRBD2 (6 bases). The CDR3 consists of 13 residues. Germline V lookup: CDR1 DFQATT, CDR2 SNEGSKA (reference sequence). V was cut by 0 bases and J by 9 bases, with 12 bases left in between. The CDR3 nucleotides read TGCAGTGCTAGAGATCGGGAGAACGGTGAGCAGTTCTTC. Translating it yields CSARDRENGEQFF.

This clonotype was seen ten or more times. The chain couples TRBV6-1 to TRBJ1-2, with D perhaps TRBD1 (6 bases). The length of the CDR3 is 15 residues. V lost 6 bases and J 1 base, leaving 15 bases between the germline ends. Germline-derived CDR1 and CDR2 are MNHNS and SASEGT. The CDR3, as DNA: TGTGCCAGCAGCCCCCAGGGGACCCTTAACTATGGCTACACCTTC. Translated, it gives CASSPQGTLNYGYTF.

Worth noting for this clonotype: Because it lacks the conserved phenylalanine or tryptophan at the end, this CDR3 is likely a read error. The chain couples TRBV12-3 or TRBV12-4 to TRBJ1-1; TRBD1 aligns across 7 bases. The CDR3 runs 16 residues. V was clipped by 5 bases and J by 1 base; unmatched bases: 10. CDR3 nucleotides: TGTGCCAGCAGTCTAACTCCGGGACAGCAGAACACTGAAGCTTTCTCT. Translated, it gives CASSLTPGQQNTEAFS.

The chain joins TRBV29-1 to TRBJ1-5; the D is unclear. CDR1 is SQVTM, CDR2 ANQGSEA, per germline. The CDR3 spans 13 residues. CDR3 sequence reads: CAARRGSNQPQHF. CDR3 nucleotides: TGCGCCGCTCGTCGTGGGAGCAATCAGCCCCAGCATTTT.

This clonotype has a count of ten or more. The chain uses TRBV7-2 and TRBJ1-2, with D maybe TRBD1 (6 bases). This CDR3 contains 15 residues. Germline V lookup: CDR1 SGHTA, CDR2 FQGNSA. Trimming took 3 bases from V and 4 from J, leaving 15 bases between them. The CDR3 region is CASSFHREFAYGYTF. The CDR3 bases are TGTGCCAGCAGCTTCCACAGGGAGTTTGCCTATGGCTACACCTTC.

Worth noting for this clonotype: A much bigger clone sits one base away, suggesting this may be a read error. J is TRBJ1-5 and V is TRBV6-9; the D gene is possibly TRBD1 (5 bases). Germline V gene sequence: CDR1 MNHGY, CDR2 SVAAGI. The CDR3 extends over 15 amino acids. CDR3: CASSFEQVSNQPQQF. In DNA form, the CDR3 reads TGTGCCAGCAGTTTCGAACAGGTTAGCAATCAGCCCCAGCAATTT.

This clonotype occurred a few times. The chain has TRBV25-1 and TRBJ2-3; D might be TRBD2 (5 bases). Germline V gene data show CDR1 as MGHDK and CDR2 as SYGVNS. V lost 3 bases, J lost 7 bases, and 14 bases lay in between. This CDR3 comprises 14 residues. The CDR3, as DNA: TGTGCCAGCAGTGATCTTACCGGACTTAATACGCAGTATTTT. Translating gives CASSDLTGLNTQYF.

This clonotype was observed a handful of times. This chain uses TRBV7-2 with TRBJ2-1, with 8 bases identical to TRBD2. The CDR3 consists of 16 residues. Germline loops: CDR1 SGHTA, CDR2 FQGNSA. Unmatched junction bases numbered 7, after V lost 4 bases and J lost 2 bases. The CDR3 DNA sequence: TGTGCCAGCAGCTCGGGGGGGGGGACCCCCTACAATGAGCAGTTCTTC. Its protein is CASSSGGGTPYNEQFF.

This clonotype was recorded a few times. V usage is TRBV20-1 and J usage is TRBJ2-7; D gene unclear. Germline CDR1 reads DFQATT; CDR2 reads SNEGSKA (reference sequence). The V end lost 1 base, the J end lost 5 bases, and 12 bases lay between the germline ends. This CDR3 is 13 amino acids long. CDR3 sequence (DNA): TGCAGTGCTAGAGTTAGGTTAGGGAACGAGCAGTACTTC. Its translation: CSARVRLGNEQYF.